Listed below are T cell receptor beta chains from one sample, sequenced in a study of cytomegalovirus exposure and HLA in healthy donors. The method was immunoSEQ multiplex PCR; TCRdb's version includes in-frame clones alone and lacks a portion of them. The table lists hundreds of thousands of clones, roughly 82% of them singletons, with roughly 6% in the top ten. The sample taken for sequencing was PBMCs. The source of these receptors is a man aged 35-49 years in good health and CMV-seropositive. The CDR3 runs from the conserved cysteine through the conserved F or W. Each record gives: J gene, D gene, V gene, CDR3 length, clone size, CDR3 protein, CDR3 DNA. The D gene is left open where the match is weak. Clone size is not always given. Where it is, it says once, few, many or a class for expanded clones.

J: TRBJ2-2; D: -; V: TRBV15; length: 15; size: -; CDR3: CATREKRENTGELFF; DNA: TGTGCCACGAGGGAGAAAAGGGAGAACACCGGGGAGCTGTTTTTT
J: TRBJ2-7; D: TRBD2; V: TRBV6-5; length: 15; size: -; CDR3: CASSVGGDYTYEQYF; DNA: TGTGCCAGCAGCGTAGGTGGGGACTACACCTACGAGCAGTACTTC
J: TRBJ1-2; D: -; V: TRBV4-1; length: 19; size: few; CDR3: CASSQDSHTGVLKTDGYTF; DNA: TGCGCCAGCAGCCAAGATAGTCATACCGGGGTGCTCAAGACGGATGGCTACACCTTC
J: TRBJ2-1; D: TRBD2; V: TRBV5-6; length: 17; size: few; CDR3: CASSPAGTSGRRNEQFF; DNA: TGTGCCAGCAGTCCCGCGGGGACTAGCGGGCGAAGGAATGAGCAGTTCTTC
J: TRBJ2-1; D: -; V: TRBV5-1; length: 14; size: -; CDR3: CASSLDRAYNEQFF; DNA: TGCGCCAGCAGCTTGGACAGGGCCTACAATGAGCAGTTCTTC
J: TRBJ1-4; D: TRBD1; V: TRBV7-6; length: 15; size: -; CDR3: CASSMRQGAGEKLFF; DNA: TGTGCCAGCAGCATGAGACAGGGAGCGGGCGAAAAACTGTTTTTT
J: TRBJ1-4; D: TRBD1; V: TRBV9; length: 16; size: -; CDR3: CASSVLGQATNEKLFF; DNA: TGTGCCAGCAGCGTCCTCGGACAGGCAACTAATGAAAAACTGTTTTTT
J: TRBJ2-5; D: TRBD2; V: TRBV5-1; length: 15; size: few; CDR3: CASSPKLAGGETQYF; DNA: TGCGCCAGCAGCCCAAAACTAGCGGGAGGGGAGACCCAGTACTTC
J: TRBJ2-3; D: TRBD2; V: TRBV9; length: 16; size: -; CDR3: CASSTRLAGTVDTQYF; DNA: TGTGCCAGCAGCACCCGACTAGCGGGAACGGTAGATACGCAGTATTTT
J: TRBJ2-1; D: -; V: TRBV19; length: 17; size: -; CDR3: CASSPNGGSISYNEQFF; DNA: TGTGCCAGTAGTCCTAACGGAGGCTCCATCTCCTACAATGAGCAGTTCTTC
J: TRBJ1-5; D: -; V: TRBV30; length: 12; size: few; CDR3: CAWSRSNQPQHF; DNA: TGTGCCTGGAGTCGGAGCAATCAGCCCCAGCATTTT
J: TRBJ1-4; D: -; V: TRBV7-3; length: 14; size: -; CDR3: CASSLYSPQEKLFF; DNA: TGTGCCAGCAGCTTATACAGCCCCCAGGAAAAACTGTTTTTT
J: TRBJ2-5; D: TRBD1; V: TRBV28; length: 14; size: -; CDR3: CASSSGQVRETQYF; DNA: TGTGCCAGCAGCTCGGGACAGGTGAGGGAGACCCAGTACTTC
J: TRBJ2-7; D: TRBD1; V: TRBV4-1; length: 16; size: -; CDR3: CASSHIFGQGKYEQYF; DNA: TGCGCCAGCAGCCATATTTTCGGACAGGGGAAATACGAGCAGTACTTC
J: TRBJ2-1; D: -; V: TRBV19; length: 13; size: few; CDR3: CATAGSAYNEQFF; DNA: TGTGCCACCGCGGGATCGGCCTACAATGAGCAGTTCTTC
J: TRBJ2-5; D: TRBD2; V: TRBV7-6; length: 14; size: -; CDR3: CASSLEREEETQYF; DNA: TGTGCCAGCAGCTTGGAACGGGAGGAGGAGACCCAGTACTTC
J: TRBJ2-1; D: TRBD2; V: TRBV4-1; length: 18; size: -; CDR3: CASSLGLAGPVKSNEQFF; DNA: TGCGCCAGCAGCCTTGGACTAGCGGGACCGGTGAAATCAAATGAGCAGTTCTTC
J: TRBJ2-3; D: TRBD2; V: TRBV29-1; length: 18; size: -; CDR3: CSVVGLAGGPTSSNTQYF; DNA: TGCAGCGTTGTGGGACTAGCGGGAGGGCCGACATCATCAAATACGCAGTATTTT
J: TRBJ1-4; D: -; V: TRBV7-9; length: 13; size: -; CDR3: CASSRGSEEKLFF; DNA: TGTGCCAGCAGCCGGGGGTCTGAGGAAAAACTGTTTTTT
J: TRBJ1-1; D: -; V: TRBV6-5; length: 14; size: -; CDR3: CASSYASAGAEAFF; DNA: TGTGCCAGCAGTTACGCTTCCGCGGGTGCTGAAGCTTTCTTT
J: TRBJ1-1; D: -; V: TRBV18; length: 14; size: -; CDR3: CASSPPLPGSEAFF; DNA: TGTGCCAGCTCACCACCCCTCCCAGGCAGTGAAGCTTTCTTT
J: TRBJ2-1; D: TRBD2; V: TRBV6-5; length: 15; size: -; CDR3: CASSYLSGRANEQFF; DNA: TGTGCCAGCAGTTACCTTAGCGGGAGGGCGAATGAGCAGTTCTTC
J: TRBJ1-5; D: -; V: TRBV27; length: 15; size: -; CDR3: CASSLSGRGIQPQHF; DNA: TGTGCCAGCAGTTTATCGGGCAGGGGTATTCAGCCCCAGCATTTT
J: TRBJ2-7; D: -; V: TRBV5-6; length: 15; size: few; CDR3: CASFFKEKTAYEQYF; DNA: TGTGCCAGTTTTTTCAAGGAGAAGACGGCATACGAGCAGTACTTC
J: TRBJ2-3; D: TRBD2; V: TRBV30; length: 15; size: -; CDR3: CASTAGLAVTDTQYF; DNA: TGTGCTTCCACAGCGGGACTAGCGGTCACAGATACGCAGTATTTT
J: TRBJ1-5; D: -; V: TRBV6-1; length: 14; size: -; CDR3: CASSVRDSNQPQHF; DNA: TGTGCCAGCAGTGTCCGGGATAGCAATCAGCCCCAGCATTTT
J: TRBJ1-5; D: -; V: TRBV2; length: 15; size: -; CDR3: CASRQRGISNQPQHF; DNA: TGTGCCAGCAGGCAAAGGGGGATCAGCAATCAGCCCCAGCATTTT
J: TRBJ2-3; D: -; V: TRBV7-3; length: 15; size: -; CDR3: CASSSGHLSTDTQYF; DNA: TGTGCCAGCAGCTCAGGACACCTCAGCACAGATACGCAGTATTTT
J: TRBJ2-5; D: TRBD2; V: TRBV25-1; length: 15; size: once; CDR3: CASSPIGTTQETQYF; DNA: TGTGCCAGCTCCCCCATCGGGACTACTCAAGAGACCCAGTACTTC
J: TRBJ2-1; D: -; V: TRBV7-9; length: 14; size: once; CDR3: CASSLVQGRDEQFF; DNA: TGTGCCAGCAGCTTAGTCCAGGGGCGCGATGAGCAGTTCTTC
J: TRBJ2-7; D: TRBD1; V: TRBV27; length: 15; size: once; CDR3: CASSSQGTGRLEQYF; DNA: TGTGCCAGCAGTTCCCAAGGGACAGGGCGGCTTGAGCAGTACTTC
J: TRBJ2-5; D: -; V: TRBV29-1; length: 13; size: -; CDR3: CSVETSIQETQYF; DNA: TGCAGCGTTGAAACTTCAATCCAAGAGACCCAGTACTTC
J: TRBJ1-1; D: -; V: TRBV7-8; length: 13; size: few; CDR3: CASSMGGNTEAFF; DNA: TGTGCCAGCAGCATGGGGGGGAACACTGAAGCTTTCTTT